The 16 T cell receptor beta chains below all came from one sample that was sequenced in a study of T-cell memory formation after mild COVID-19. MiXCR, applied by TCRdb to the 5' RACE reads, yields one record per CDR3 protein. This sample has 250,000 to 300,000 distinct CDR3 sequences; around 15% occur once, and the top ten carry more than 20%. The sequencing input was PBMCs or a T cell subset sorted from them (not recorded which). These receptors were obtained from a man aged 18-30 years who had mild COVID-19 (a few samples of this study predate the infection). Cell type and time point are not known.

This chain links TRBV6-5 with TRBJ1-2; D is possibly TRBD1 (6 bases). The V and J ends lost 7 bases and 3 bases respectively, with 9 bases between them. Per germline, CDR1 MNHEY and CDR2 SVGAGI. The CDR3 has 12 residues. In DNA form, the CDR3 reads TGTGCCAGCATGGGGGCAGACTATGGCTACACCTTC. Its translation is CASMGADYGYTF.

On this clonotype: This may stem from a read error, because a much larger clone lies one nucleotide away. For the CDR3, the DNA is TGTGCCAGCAGCGCGGGGCTGCGGGGGGGAGAGACCAAGTACTTC. This sequence encodes CASSAGLRGGETKYF. The rearrangement joins TRBV7-9 to TRBJ2-5; TRBD2 agrees at 9 bases. Germline V gene data show CDR1 as SEHNR and CDR2 as FQNEAQ (reference sequence). CDR3 length: 15 amino acids.

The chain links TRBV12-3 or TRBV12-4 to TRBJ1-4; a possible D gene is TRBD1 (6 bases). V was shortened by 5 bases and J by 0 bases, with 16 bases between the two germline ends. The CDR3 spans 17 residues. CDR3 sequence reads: CASSTGGPAATNEKLFF. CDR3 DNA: TGTGCCAGCAGTACCGGGGGGCCCGCAGCAACTAATGAAAAACTGTTTTTT.

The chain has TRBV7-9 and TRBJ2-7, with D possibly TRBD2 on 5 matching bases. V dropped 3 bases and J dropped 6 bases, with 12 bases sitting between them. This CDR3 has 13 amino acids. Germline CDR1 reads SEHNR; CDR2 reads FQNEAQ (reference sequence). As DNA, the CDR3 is TGTGCCAGCAGCTTTGATCCTCGGGGCGAGCAGTACTTC. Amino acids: CASSFDPRGEQYF.

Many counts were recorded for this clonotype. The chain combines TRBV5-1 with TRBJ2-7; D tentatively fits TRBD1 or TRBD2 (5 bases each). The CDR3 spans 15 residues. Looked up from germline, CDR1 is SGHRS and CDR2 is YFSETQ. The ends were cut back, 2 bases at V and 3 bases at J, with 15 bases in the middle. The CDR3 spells CASSFRDPSFYEQYV. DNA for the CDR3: TGCGCCAGCAGCTTCAGGGACCCTTCGTTCTACGAGCAGTACGTC.

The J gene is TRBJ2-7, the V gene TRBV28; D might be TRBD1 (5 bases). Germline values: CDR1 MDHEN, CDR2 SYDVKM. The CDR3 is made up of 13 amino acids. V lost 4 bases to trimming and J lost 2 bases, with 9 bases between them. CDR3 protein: CASSSTVPYEQYV. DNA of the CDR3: TGTGCCAGCAGTTCGACAGTTCCCTACGAGCAGTACGTC.

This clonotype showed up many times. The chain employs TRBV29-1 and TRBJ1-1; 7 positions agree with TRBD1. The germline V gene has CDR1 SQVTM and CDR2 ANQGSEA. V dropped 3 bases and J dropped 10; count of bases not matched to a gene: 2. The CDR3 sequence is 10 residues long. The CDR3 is CSVETGPAFF. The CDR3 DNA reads TGCAGCGTTGAGACAGGGCCAGCTTTCTTT.

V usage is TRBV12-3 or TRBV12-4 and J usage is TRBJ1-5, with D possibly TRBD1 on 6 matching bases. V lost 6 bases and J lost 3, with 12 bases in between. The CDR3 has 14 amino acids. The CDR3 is CASSSGQNNQPQHF. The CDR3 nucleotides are TGTGCCAGCAGCAGTGGACAGAACAATCAGCCCCAGCATTTT.

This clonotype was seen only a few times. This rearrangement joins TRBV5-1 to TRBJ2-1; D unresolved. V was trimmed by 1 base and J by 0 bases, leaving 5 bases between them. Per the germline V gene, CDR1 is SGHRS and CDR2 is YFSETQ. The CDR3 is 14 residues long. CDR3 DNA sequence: TGCGCCAGCAGCTTGCAGGACTCCTACAATGAGCAGTTCTTC. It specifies CASSLQDSYNEQFF.

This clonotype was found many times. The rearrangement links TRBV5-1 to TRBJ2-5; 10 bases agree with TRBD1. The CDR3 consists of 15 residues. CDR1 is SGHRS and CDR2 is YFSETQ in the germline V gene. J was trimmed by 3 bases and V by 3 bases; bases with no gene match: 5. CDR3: CASSSTGTGEETQYF. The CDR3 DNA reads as TGCGCCAGCAGCTCTACCGGGACAGGGGAAGAGACCCAGTACTTC.

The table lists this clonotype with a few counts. The CDR3: CASSRQPGLAIPDTQYF. DNA for the CDR3: TGCGCCAGCAGCCGACAACCGGGACTAGCAATTCCAGATACGCAGTATTTT. The chain couples TRBV4-1 to TRBJ2-3; 9 nucleotides line up with TRBD2. V shed 4 bases, J shed 4 bases, and the junction held 12 bases outside the gene matches. Germline CDR1 is MGHRA and CDR2 is YSYEKL. This CDR3 contains 17 residues.

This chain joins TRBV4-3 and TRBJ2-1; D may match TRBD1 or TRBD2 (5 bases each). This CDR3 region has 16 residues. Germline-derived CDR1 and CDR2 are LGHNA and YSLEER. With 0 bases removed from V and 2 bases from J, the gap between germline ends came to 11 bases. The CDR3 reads CASSQDRRGPYNEQFF. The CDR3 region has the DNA TGCGCCAGCAGCCAAGATCGAAGGGGACCCTACAATGAGCAGTTCTTC.

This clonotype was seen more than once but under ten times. The CDR3 loop reads CASSWEHTQYF. The CDR3 region has the DNA TGTGCCAGCAGCTGGGAACATACGCAGTATTTT. The chain employs TRBV5-4 and TRBJ2-3; D not certain. Trimming took off 3 bases at V and 7 bases at J, with 6 bases between the two ends. The CDR3 is 11 amino acids. CDR1 is SGHNT, CDR2 YYREEE, per germline (reference sequence).

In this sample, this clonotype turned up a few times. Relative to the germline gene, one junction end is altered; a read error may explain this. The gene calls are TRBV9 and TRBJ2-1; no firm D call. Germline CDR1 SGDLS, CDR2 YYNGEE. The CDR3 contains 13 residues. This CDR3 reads CASSVGIYTEQFF. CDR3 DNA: TGTGCCAGCAGCGTAGGAATTTACACTGAGCAGTTCTTC.

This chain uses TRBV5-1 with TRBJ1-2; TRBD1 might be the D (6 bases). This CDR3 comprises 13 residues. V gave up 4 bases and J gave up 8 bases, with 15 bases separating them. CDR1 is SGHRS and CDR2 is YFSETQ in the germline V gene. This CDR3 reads CASSVDRLRGYTF. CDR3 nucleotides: TGCGCCAGCAGCGTTGACAGGTTAAGGGGCTACACCTTC. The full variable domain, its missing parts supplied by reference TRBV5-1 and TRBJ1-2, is KAGVTQTPRYLIKTRGQQVTLSCSPISGHRSVSWYQQTPGQGLQFLFEYFSETQRNKGNFPGRFSGRQFSNSRSEMNVSTLELGDSALYLCASSVDRLRGYTFGSGTRLTVV.

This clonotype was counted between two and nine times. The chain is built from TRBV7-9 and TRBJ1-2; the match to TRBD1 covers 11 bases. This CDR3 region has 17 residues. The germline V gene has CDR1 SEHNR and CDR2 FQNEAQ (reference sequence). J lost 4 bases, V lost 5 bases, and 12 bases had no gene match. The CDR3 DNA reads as TGTGCCAGCAGCCCAGGACAGGGGGCCCTGATCGGCTATGGCTACACCTTC. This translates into CASSPGQGALIGYGYTF.